This T cell receptor (beta chain) was sequenced during a study of blood T cell repertoires in COVID-19. Across the whole study: Whether acute or convalescent, the COVID-19 samples came from the United States, Italy and Spain.

Original methodology: From reference gene primer amplification, estimates of nucleated cell counts were derived. Clones were sequenced by immunoSEQ multiplex PCR, and TCRdb holds only the in-frame ones, with some missing. V and J calls and clone size follow that table, whereas D and trimming were derived from the DNA. The data show hundreds of thousands of clones, approximately 85% seen once. Germline V lookup: CDR1 KGHDR, CDR2 SFDVKD. The CDR3 sequence is 15 residues long. The J segment lost 4 bases and the V segment lost 3 bases, leaving 4 bases of the junction unmatched. This clone was observed once.

The TCR comes from a human donor in a cohort sampled during active COVID-19. Sequencing was carried out using peripheral blood. V gene TRBV24-1 combines with J gene TRBJ1-3; TRBD1 matches at 8 bases. CDR3 amino acids: CATSDPGGRGNTIYF. Written as DNA, the CDR3 is TGTGCCACCAGTGATCCAGGGGGCAGAGGAAACACCATATATTTT.